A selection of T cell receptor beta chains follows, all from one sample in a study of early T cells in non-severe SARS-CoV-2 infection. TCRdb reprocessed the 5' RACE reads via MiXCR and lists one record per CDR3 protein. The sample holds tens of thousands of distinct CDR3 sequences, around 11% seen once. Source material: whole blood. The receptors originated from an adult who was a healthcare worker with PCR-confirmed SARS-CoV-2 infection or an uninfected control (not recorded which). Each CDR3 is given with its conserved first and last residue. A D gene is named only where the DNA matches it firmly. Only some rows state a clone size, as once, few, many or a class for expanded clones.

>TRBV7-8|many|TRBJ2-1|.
CASSFVYEQFF
TGTGCCAGCAGCTTTGTATATGAGCAGTTCTTC
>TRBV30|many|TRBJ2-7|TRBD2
CAWSTRTSAAYEQYF
TGTGCCTGGAGCACCAGGACTAGCGCCGCCTACGAGCAGTACTTC
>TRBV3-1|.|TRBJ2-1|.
CASSQSSGEQFF
TGTGCCAGCAGCCAGAGCAGCGGGGAGCAGTTCTTC
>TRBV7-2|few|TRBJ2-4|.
CASSLGRGLNIQYF
TGTGCCAGCAGCTTGGGGCGGGGACTAAACATTCAGTACTTC
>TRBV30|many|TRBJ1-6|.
CAWSSGGTGDSPLHF
TGTGCCTGGAGCTCCGGGGGGACCGGGGATTCACCCCTCCACTTT
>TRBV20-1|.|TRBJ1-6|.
CSATPRVAGPNSPLHF
TGCAGTGCTACGCCCCGGGTAGCAGGTCCCAATTCACCCCTCCACTTT
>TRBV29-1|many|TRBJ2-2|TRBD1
CSVRQGAPTGELFF
TGCAGCGTACGACAGGGGGCGCCCACCGGGGAGCTGTTTTTT
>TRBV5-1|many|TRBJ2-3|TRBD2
CASSSSGGAPDTQYF
TGCGCCAGCAGCAGTAGCGGGGGGGCCCCAGATACGCAGTATTTT
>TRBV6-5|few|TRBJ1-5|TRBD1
CASSRGTVGNQPQHF
TGTGCCAGCAGTAGAGGGACAGTGGGCAATCAGCCCCAGCATTTT
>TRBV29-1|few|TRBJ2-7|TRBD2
CSVGGESEQYF
TGCAGCGTGGGGGGGGAGAGCGAGCAGTACTTC
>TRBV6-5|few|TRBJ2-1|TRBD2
CASSYSQREGRNEQFF
TGTGCCAGCAGTTACTCGCAGCGGGAGGGCCGGAATGAGCAGTTCTTC
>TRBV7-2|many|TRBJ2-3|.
CASSFPGRPSTDTQYF
TGTGCCAGCAGCTTTCCGGGCCGCCCCAGCACAGATACGCAGTATTTT
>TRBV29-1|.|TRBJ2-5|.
CSVVGRETQYF
TGCAGCGTTGTCGGCAGAGAGACCCAGTACTTC
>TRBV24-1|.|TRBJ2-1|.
CATSDFVNTGSNEQFF
TGTGCCACCAGTGATTTCGTTAATACAGGATCAAATGAGCAGTTCTTC
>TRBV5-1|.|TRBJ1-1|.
CASSDTGRGTEAFF
TGCGCCAGCAGCGATACAGGGAGGGGAACTGAAGCTTTCTTT
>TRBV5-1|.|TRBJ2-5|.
CASSLMEGTETQYF
TGCGCCAGCAGCTTGATGGAGGGAACAGAGACCCAGTACTTC
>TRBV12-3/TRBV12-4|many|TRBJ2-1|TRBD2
CASTLTSGGENEQFF
TGTGCCAGCACCCTCACTTCGGGGGGTGAAAATGAGCAGTTCTTC
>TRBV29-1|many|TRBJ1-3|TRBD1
CSVDGTDSGNTIYF
TGCAGCGTTGACGGGACAGACTCTGGAAACACCATATATTTT
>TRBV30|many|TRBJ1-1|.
CAWRRLVNTEAFF
TGTGCCTGGAGAAGGTTGGTGAACACTGAAGCTTTCTTT
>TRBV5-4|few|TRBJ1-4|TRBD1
CASSGGTVNEKLFF
TGTGCCAGCAGCGGCGGGACAGTAAATGAAAAACTGTTTTTT
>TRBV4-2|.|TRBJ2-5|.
CASSQNWETQYF
TGTGCCAGCAGCCAGAACTGGGAGACCCAGTACTTC
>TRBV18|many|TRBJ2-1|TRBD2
CASSPGLAGGRPNEQFF
TGTGCCAGCTCACCGGGACTAGCGGGGGGGCGTCCTAATGAGCAGTTCTTC
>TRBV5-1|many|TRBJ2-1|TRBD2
CASSPGLAGGPLSNEQFF
TGCGCCAGCAGCCCGGGACTAGCGGGGGGGCCTCTAAGCAATGAGCAGTTCTTC
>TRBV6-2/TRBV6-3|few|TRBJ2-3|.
CASSYWDQVADTQYF
TGTGCCAGCAGTTACTGGGACCAGGTCGCAGATACGCAGTATTTT
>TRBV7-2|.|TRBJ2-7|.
CASSLDEDYEQYF
TGTGCCAGCAGCTTAGATGAGGACTACGAGCAGTACTTC
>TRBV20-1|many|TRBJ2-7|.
CSARESYLLKNVVQYF
TGCAGTGCTAGAGAGAGCTACCTACTGAAAAACGTTGTGCAGTACTTC
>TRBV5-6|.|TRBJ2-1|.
CASNNPGDSYNEQFF
TGTGCCAGCAACAACCCGGGGGACTCCTACAATGAGCAGTTCTTC
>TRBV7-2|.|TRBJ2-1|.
CASSPDRSYNEQFF
TGTGCCAGCAGCCCGGACAGATCCTACAATGAGCAGTTCTTC
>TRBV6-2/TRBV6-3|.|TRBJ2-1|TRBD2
CASTPLAGRYNEQFF
TGTGCCAGCACTCCACTAGCGGGACGCTACAATGAGCAGTTCTTC
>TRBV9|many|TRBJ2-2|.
CASRPDNTGELFF
TGTGCCAGCAGACCTGACAACACCGGGGAGCTGTTTTTT
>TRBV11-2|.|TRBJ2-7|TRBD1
CASSSPRDRSDEQYF
TGTGCCAGCAGCTCCCCCCGGGACAGGTCCGACGAGCAGTACTTC
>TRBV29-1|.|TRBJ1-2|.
CSVGRDRGNGYTF
TGCAGCGTTGGACGAGATCGGGGGAATGGCTACACCTTC
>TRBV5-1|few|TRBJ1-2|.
CASSPGDPFNYGYTF
TGCGCCAGCAGCCCCGGGGACCCATTTAACTATGGCTACACCTTC
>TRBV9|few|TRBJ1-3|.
CASKSGSGNTIYF
TGTGCCAGCAAATCTGGGTCTGGAAACACCATATATTTT
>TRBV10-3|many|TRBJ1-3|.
CATLSGTGNTIYF
TGTGCCACTCTTTCCGGGACTGGAAACACCATATATTTT
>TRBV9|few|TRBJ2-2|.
CASSVSVTGELFF
TGTGCCAGCAGCGTATCGGTCACCGGGGAGCTGTTTTTT
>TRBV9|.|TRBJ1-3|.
CASSSGPVSGNTIYF
TGTGCCAGCAGCTCAGGGCCCGTTTCTGGAAACACCATATATTTT
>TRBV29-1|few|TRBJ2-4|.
CSVNDGLAKNIQYF
TGCAGCGTGAACGACGGACTAGCCAAAAACATTCAGTACTTC
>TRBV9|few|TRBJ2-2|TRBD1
CASTPGQGNDGELFF
TGTGCCAGCACCCCTGGACAGGGGAATGATGGGGAGCTGTTTTTT
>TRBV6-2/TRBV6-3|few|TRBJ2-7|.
CASSPPSLPHEQYF
TGTGCCAGCAGCCCTCCATCGTTACCTCACGAGCAGTACTTC
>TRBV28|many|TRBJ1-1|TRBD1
CASRETGVTEAFF
TGTGCCAGCAGGGAGACAGGGGTCACTGAAGCTTTCTTT
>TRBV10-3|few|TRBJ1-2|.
CAINGEGNYGYTF
TGTGCCATCAATGGGGAGGGGAACTATGGCTACACCTTC
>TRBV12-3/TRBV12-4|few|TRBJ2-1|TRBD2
CASSLSGRIYNEQFF
TGTGCCAGCAGTTTAAGCGGGAGGATCTACAATGAGCAGTTCTTC
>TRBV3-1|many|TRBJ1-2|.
CASSQRASNYGYTF
TGTGCCAGCAGCCAACGGGCCAGTAACTATGGCTACACCTTC
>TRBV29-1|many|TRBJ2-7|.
CSASRRGAEQYF
TGCAGCGCCTCTCGGAGGGGAGCCGAGCAGTACTTC
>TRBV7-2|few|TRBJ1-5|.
CASSLGIQPQHF
TGTGCCAGCAGCTTAGGGATCCAGCCCCAGCATTTT
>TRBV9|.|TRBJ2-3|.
CASSVGAQTDTQYF
TGTGCCAGCAGCGTAGGGGCCCAGACAGATACGCAGTATTTT